This paragraph covers one TCR beta chain sequence. Its target is not known. The data were obtained in a study of cytomegalovirus exposure and HLA in healthy donors. Study background: Genetic ancestry analysis placed around four fifths of the roughly 400 donors that were genotyped in the Caucasian-associated cluster.

Study results and caveats: Later on, analysis showed that most CMV-associated TCR beta chains appeared to be HLA-restricted. Donors belonging to an Asian-associated ancestry cluster reportedly showed fewer N-insertions in productive TCRs than the 666-donor mean, according to what a later analysis found. Equally common other TCR beta chains were less clonally expanded than HLA-associated ones, a later analysis found.

V lost 4 bases to trimming and J lost 2 bases; unmatched junction nucleotides: 7. Germline loops: CDR1 SGHRS, CDR2 YFSETQ. This CDR3 has 15 residues. Primers included in the PCR were 60 Vbeta and 13 Jbeta primers. TCRdb's table, derived via immunoSEQ multiplex PCR, lists solely in-frame clones and lacks some. The sample has 150,000 or so clones, approximately 84% seen once. Sequenced input: PBMCs. The sequence came from a male donor in good health and CMV-seropositive. The chain employs TRBV5-1 and TRBJ2-3; 7 bases match TRBD1. CDR3 residues: CASSLGQAITDTQYF. In DNA, the CDR3 is TGCGCCAGCAGCCTAGGACAGGCAATCACAGATACGCAGTATTTT.